This T cell receptor beta chain was recovered during a study of blood T cell repertoires in COVID-19. Study overall: Donors in the United States, Italy and Spain gave samples during acute or convalescent COVID-19. PBMCs, B-cell-depleted T cells, or T cells were the source of the cDNA or gDNA that made up the material.

In the source study's methods: The assay estimated nucleated cells by amplifying reference gene primers. Produced via immunoSEQ multiplex PCR; TCRdb's table is partial and in-frame only. For V, J and clone size, that table is used; D and trimming come from the DNA. The sample contains more than 200,000 clones, 70% to 90% of which appear only once. The germline CDR1 and CDR2 sequences are SGHNT and YYREEE (reference sequence). This CDR3 is 13 amino acids long. V gave up 4 bases and J gave up 4 bases; unmatched junction bases: 4. Specimen: peripheral blood. This chain uses TRBV5-4 with TRBJ2-5; 7 bases align to TRBD1. This clonotype was obtained from a human donor in a cohort sampled during active COVID-19. In DNA form, the CDR3 reads TGTGCCAGCAGCCAGACAGGGTTAGAGACCCAGTACTTC. This translates into CASSQTGLETQYF.